This entry lists 9 T cell receptor beta chains sequenced from one sample in a study of cytomegalovirus exposure and HLA in healthy donors. Amplification used 60 Vbeta primers and 13 Jbeta primers. Profiled with immunoSEQ multiplex PCR; TCRdb holds only in-frame clones, not every one. Of tens of thousands of clones listed, about two thirds are singletons. Source material: PBMCs. Receptors originate from a woman in her fifties or sixties in good health and CMV-seropositive.

The chain couples TRBV19 to TRBJ1-1; possible D gene TRBD1, 6 bases. The V and J ends lost 6 bases and 4 bases respectively, with 15 bases between them. This CDR3 has 14 amino acids. Germline V lookup: CDR1 LNHDA, CDR2 SQIVND (reference sequence). CDR3 residues: CASRHRVMGTEAFF. CDR3 nucleotides: TGTGCCAGTAGACACAGGGTGATGGGCACTGAAGCTTTCTTT.

The chain uses TRBV20-1 and TRBJ1-2; no reliable D call. The V gene's germline CDR1 is DFQATT and CDR2 SNEGSKA (reference sequence). The V end was cut by 4 bases, the J end by 8 bases, with 8 bases between. CDR3 length: 10 amino acids. The CDR3 loop reads CSATREGYTF. Written as DNA, the CDR3 is TGCAGTGCTACTAGAGAGGGCTACACCTTC.

The chain is built from TRBV7-3 and TRBJ2-1; TRBD1 is a possible D gene (5 bases). In germline, CDR1 is SGHTA, CDR2 FQGTGA. The germline V and J ends were trimmed by 5 bases and 10 bases, with 18 bases remaining between them. The CDR3 totals 14 residues. The CDR3 spells CASSAEGQSGEQFF. The CDR3 nucleotides read TGTGCCAGCAGCGCCGAAGGGCAGTCAGGGGAGCAGTTCTTC. Looking up the rest from reference TRBV7-3 and TRBJ2-1 gives the full variable domain: GAGVSQTPSNKVTEKGKYVELRCDPISGHTALYWYRQSLGQGPEFLIYFQGTGAADDSGLPNDRFFAVRPEGSVSTLKIQRTERGDSAVYLCASSAEGQSGEQFFGPGTRLTVL.

This rearrangement joins TRBV9 to TRBJ2-7; 9 nucleotides line up with TRBD2. Germline V CDR1 and CDR2: SGDLS, YYNGEE. There are 16 residues in the CDR3. J lost 2 bases, V lost 4 bases, and 10 bases had no gene match. The CDR3 sequence: CASSPRGSGGTYEQYF. The DNA of the CDR3 is TGTGCCAGCAGCCCTAGGGGTAGCGGGGGCACCTACGAGCAGTACTTC.

The V gene is TRBV7-3, the J gene TRBJ1-2; 10 bases line up with TRBD1. This CDR3 has 14 residues. The germline gives CDR1 SGHTA, CDR2 FQGTGA. V shed 3 bases and J 6 bases; nucleotides not matched to a gene: 4. DNA for the CDR3: TGTGCCAGCAGCTTTGACAGGGGGCTTGATGGCTACACCTTC. Encoded protein: CASSFDRGLDGYTF. The full variable domain, its missing parts supplied by reference TRBV7-3 and TRBJ1-2, is GAGVSQTPSNKVTEKGKYVELRCDPISGHTALYWYRQSLGQGPEFLIYFQGTGAADDSGLPNDRFFAVRPEGSVSTLKIQRTERGDSAVYLCASSFDRGLDGYTFGSGTRLTVV.

This clone showed up just once. The chain employs TRBV11-1 and TRBJ1-5; D is possibly TRBD1 (5 bases). Looked up from germline, CDR1 is SGHAT and CDR2 is FQDESV (reference sequence). The CDR3 is 16 residues long. The V gene lost 5 bases and the J gene lost 0 bases, with 14 bases spanning the gap. The CDR3 spells CASSHRGHNSNQPQHF. In DNA form, the CDR3 reads TGTGCCAGCAGCCACCGCGGACACAATAGCAATCAGCCCCAGCATTTT. Filled out from reference TRBV11-1 and TRBJ1-5, the complete variable domain reads EAEVAQSPRYKITEKSQAVAFWCDPISGHATLYWYRQILGQGPELLVQFQDESVVDDSQLPKDRFSAERLKGVDSTLKIQPAELGDSAMYLCASSHRGHNSNQPQHFGDGTRLSIL.

V usage is TRBV12-5 and J usage is TRBJ2-5; TRBD1 matches 10 bases. Germline V CDR1 and CDR2: LGHNT, FRNRAP. This CDR3 spans 13 amino acids. V lost 6 bases and J lost 5; bases outside the gene matches: 3. CDR3 bases: TGTGCTAGTGGCGGGACAGGGGTGGAGACCCAGTACTTC. This codes for CASGGTGVETQYF.

V and J are TRBV29-1 and TRBJ2-5; no reliable D call. This CDR3 is 15 amino acids long. CDR1 and CDR2 from the germline V gene are SQVTM and ANQGSEA. Deletions cut 5 bases from V and 1 base from J, with 17 bases between. The CDR3 sequence is CSVTPYISFQETQYF. CDR3 nucleotide sequence: TGCAGCGTTACCCCCTATATTAGTTTCCAAGAGACCCAGTACTTC.

This clone was picked up a small number of times. CDR3 sequence: CASSPGHPQPQHF. DNA for the CDR3: TGTGCCAGCAGTCCGGGACATCCTCAGCCCCAGCATTTT. J is TRBJ1-5 and V is TRBV2; TRBD1 might be the D (6 bases). In germline, CDR1 is SNHLY, CDR2 FYNNEI. V lost 5 bases and J 6 bases, leaving 11 bases between the germline ends. CDR3 size: 13 residues.